One T cell receptor beta chain is described in this entry. This clonotype was counted ten times or more. There is no known antigen for this receptor. No much larger clone is present one base from it, and per-base qualities are unavailable. This sample stems from a study (TCRdb year 2016). From its cysteine to its phenylalanine, the CDR3 spans 15 amino acids. The CDR3 DNA has 45 bases and is translated from base 1. The germline V gene provides CDR1 SGHRS and CDR2 YFSETQ. V is trimmed back by 2 bases and J by 7 bases, and the junction contains 6 bases that no gene match accounts for. Libraries came from RT-PCR. The sequencer listed for this sample is Illumina MiSeq. TCRdb cleaned the public reads at Q25 with fastp, built clones with MiXCR and kept in-frame beta chains. All rows with the same CDR3 protein become a single entry with the most common DNA and genes. For this sample the table gives about 700,000 distinct CDR3 sequences, of which 14% were detected only once. The ten top clones hold roughly 3.9% of the sample.

The sequence was collected from a female donor in good health, serving as a healthy control. The V and J genes are TRBV5-1 and TRBJ1-2, and TRBD1 aligns with 12 junction nucleotides. Input material: memory CD4+ T cells from blood. The CDR3 is CASSLPGQGAIGYTF. In nucleotides, the sequence is TGCGCCAGCAGCTTACCGGGACAGGGGGCGATTGGCTACACCTTC.